This entry features one T cell receptor beta chain sequence. Its antigen is unidentified. The junction had 6 bases not matched to a gene; V was cut back by 5 bases and J by 7 bases. In germline, CDR1 is SGHVS, CDR2 FQNEAQ. CDR3 length: 15 amino acids. TCRdb keeps only in-frame clones here, not all; method: immunoSEQ multiplex PCR. Among over 100,000 clones listed, roughly 95% were seen once. These data are taken from a study of graft-versus-host responses after intestinal transplantation. Study-wide results and limits: Recipient marrow contained GvH clones, some of which appeared first in ileum or blood.

This material consisted of unstimulated CD8+ T cells sorted from spleen or lymph node cells, taken before intestinal transplant. This sequence originates from a human donor who received an intestinal transplant. This chain joins TRBV7-8 and TRBJ2-7; TRBD2 aligns across 15 bases. In DNA form, the CDR3 reads TGTGCCAGCAGCGGGACTAGCGGGGGGTCGGGAGAGCAGTACTTC. This encodes CASSGTSGGSGEQYF.